This record concerns one T cell receptor (beta chain) sequence. Its antigen is still unknown. The sample is drawn from a study of monozygotic twins with inflammatory bowel disease. The germline V gene encodes CDR1 MNHEY and CDR2 SVGAGI. The CDR3 totals 18 residues. cDNA synthesis was performed in eight separate reactions for each sample. TCRdb reanalyzed the 5' RACE reads and collapses them to one entry per CDR3 protein, without DNA. The listing contains about 140,000 distinct CDR3 sequences. General study findings and limits: The analysis yielded no support for one strong signal or clonotype associated with IBD. Compared with healthy twins, IBD patients shared fewer clonotypes with others, especially with disease activity.

The sequence was collected from a human donor with ulcerative colitis or Crohn's disease, or a healthy co-twin of an affected twin (not recorded which). The sample was blood. This chain links TRBV6-5 with TRBJ2-1; TCRdb designates TRBD2, a call that cannot be tested without DNA. CDR3 protein: CASSYSGVGTSGNNEQFF.